This TCR beta chain was profiled in a study of CD8 T cells in Susac syndrome. CD8+ and CD4+ blood T cells underwent TCR beta sequencing. TEMRA cells were FACS-enriched, with CD8+ and CD4+ T cells isolated negatively. The authors reverse transcribed roughly 0.5 to 1 ug RNA with random hexamers. By means of immunoSEQ multiplex PCR, TCR beta CDR3 spanning 54 Vbeta and 13 Jbeta underwent amplification. TCRdb re-called the immunoSEQ multiplex PCR reads through MiXCR, storing one row per CDR3 protein. The sample lists some 300,000 distinct CDR3 sequences; 65% to 90% were seen once. The ends were cut back, 4 bases at V and 4 bases at J, with 16 bases in the middle. Germline loops: CDR1 LGHNA, CDR2 YSLEER. CDR3 length: 15 amino acids.

This chain uses TRBV4-3 with TRBJ2-5; the D gene is possibly TRBD2 (5 bases). The sample comprised CD8+ T cells from PBMCs. The receptor was derived from a human donor with multiple sclerosis. The CDR3 DNA reads TGCGCCAGCAGCCCACGACGATTAGGAGGAGAGACCCAGTACTTC. Residues: CASSPRRLGGETQYF.